This T cell receptor (beta chain) was captured in a study of type 1 regulatory T cells. Across the whole study: An in vitro protocol generated T-allo10, a Tr1-enriched, alloantigen-specific CD4 T cell product.

This CDR3 has 14 amino acids. V lost 5 bases and J lost 1, with 11 bases in between. Germline V lookup: CDR1 SGHTA, CDR2 FQGTGA. MiXCR, run by TCRdb on the reads, gives a single entry per CDR3 protein. In the table there are about 100,000 distinct CDR3 sequences, around a third of which are singletons. This TCR was sampled from a human donor in good health. The sample taken for sequencing was CD4+ T cells, either the whole sample or a sorted fraction (not recorded which). The J gene is TRBJ1-1, the V gene TRBV7-3; no clear D gene. The CDR3 sequence: CASSPGSPNTEAFF. CDR3 coding DNA: TGTGCCAGCAGCCCGGGCTCGCCGAACACTGAAGCTTTCTTT.